The 11 T cell receptor beta chains reported below all come from one sample, sequenced in a study of blood T cell repertoires in COVID-19. TCRdb keeps only in-frame clones here, not all; method: immunoSEQ multiplex PCR. The repertoire holds roughly 59,000 clones, with 70% to 80% as singletons. The sample comprised peripheral blood. These receptors were taken from a man at least 80 years old with acute or convalescent COVID-19.

The table lists this clone with a few counts. The chain uses TRBV11-2 and TRBJ2-2; 8 bases are a match to TRBD2. Germline V CDR1 and CDR2: SGHAT, FQNNGV. The CDR3 spans 15 residues. After removal of 1 base from V and 5 bases from J, the junction contained 3 bases not matched to a gene. CDR3 nucleotide sequence: TGTGCCAGCAGCTTAGTGGCGGGGGGTACCGGGGAGCTGTTTTTT. This codes for CASSLVAGGTGELFF.

V usage is TRBV11-3 and J usage is TRBJ1-2; 10 bases are shared with TRBD1. Unmatched junction bases numbered 8, after V lost 4 bases and J lost 9 bases. Germline V gene sequence: CDR1 SGHNT, CDR2 YENEEA. This CDR3 contains 14 residues. The CDR3 sequence: CASSSPGQGSRYTF. The CDR3 DNA follows: TGTGCCAGCAGCTCGCCGGGACAGGGGAGTCGCTACACCTTC. Together with reference TRBV11-3 and TRBJ1-2, the CDR3 gives the full variable domain: EAGVVQSPRYKIIEKKQPVAFWCNPISGHNTLYWYLQNLGQGPELLIRYENEEAVDDSQLPKDRFSAERLKGVDSTLKIQPAELGDSAVYLCASSSPGQGSRYTFGSGTRLTVV.

The V call is TRBV6-2 or TRBV6-3, the J call TRBJ2-7; 7 nucleotides line up with TRBD1. In germline, CDR1 is MNHEY, CDR2 SVGEGT. This CDR3 contains 14 residues. V lost 2 bases to trimming and J lost 4 bases; unmatched junction nucleotides: 5. CDR3 sequence (DNA): TGTGCCAGCAGTTACGAAAGGGGGCGATACGAGCAGTACTTC. This translates into CASSYERGRYEQYF.

This chain links TRBV3-1 (or the pseudogene TRBV3-2) with TRBJ1-1, with D maybe TRBD1 (5 bases). The length of the CDR3 is 16 residues. Germline CDR1 is LGHDT and CDR2 is YNNKEL (reference sequence). Between the trimmed V and J ends, which lost 4 bases and 5 bases, there was a span of 20 bases. Here the CDR3 DNA reads TGTGCCAGCAGCCTATCGGGGGGGACTACCCAAACTGAAGCTTTCTTT. It specifies CASSLSGGTTQTEAFF.

V gene TRBV7-2 combines with J gene TRBJ2-1; perhaps TRBD2 as D (6 bases). Germline V CDR1 and CDR2: SGHTA, FQGNSA. V lost 4 bases and J 3 bases, leaving 7 bases between the germline ends. The CDR3 length is 13 residues. This chain's CDR3 is CASSWGVYNEQFF. The CDR3 DNA is TGTGCCAGCAGCTGGGGGGTCTACAATGAGCAGTTCTTC.

This clone was seen once. The chain has TRBV6-5 and TRBJ2-7, with D possibly TRBD2 on 5 matching bases. Germline values: CDR1 MNHEY, CDR2 SVGAGI. The CDR3 loop spans 12 amino acids. V lost 4 bases and J 3 bases, leaving 7 bases between the germline ends. The CDR3 coding sequence is TGTGCCAGCAGTTCGGGGTTCTACGAGCAGTACTTC. Translation: CASSSGFYEQYF.

The chain links TRBV11-3 to TRBJ2-1; weak D call: TRBD2 (5 bases). Deletions cut 2 bases from V and 0 bases from J, with 14 bases between. Per germline, CDR1 SGHNT and CDR2 YENEEA. CDR3 length: 17 residues. Here the CDR3 reads CASSLTLLGSSYNEQFF. In DNA form, the CDR3 reads TGTGCCAGCAGCTTAACCTTACTAGGAAGCTCCTACAATGAGCAGTTCTTC.

This clone was seen a handful of times. This chain joins TRBV2 and TRBJ2-2; 9 positions match TRBD1. With V trimmed by 7 bases and J by 4 bases, 4 bases remained unmatched. Germline CDR1 is SNHLY and CDR2 is FYNNEI. The CDR3 runs 14 residues. Written as DNA, the CDR3 is TGTGCCAGCATCCGGACAGGGGCCACCGGGGAGCTGTTTTTT. Protein product: CASIRTGATGELFF. The variable domain in full, completed from reference TRBV2 and TRBJ2-2, reads EPEVTQTPSHQVTQMGQEVILRCVPISNHLYFYWYRQILGQKVEFLVSFYNNEISEKSEIFDDQFSVERPDGSNFTLKIRSTKLEDSAMYFCASIRTGATGELFFGEGSRLTVL.

This clone appeared a single time. The chain carries TRBV9 and TRBJ2-2; D gene ambiguous. The germline V gene encodes CDR1 SGDLS and CDR2 YYNGEE. Trimming took off 0 bases at V and 4 bases at J, with 7 bases between the two ends. The CDR3 has 14 residues. For the CDR3, the DNA is TGTGCCAGCAGCGTAGCTTATAGCACCGGGGAGCTGTTTTTT. Protein sequence: CASSVAYSTGELFF.

This clone was recorded once. The CDR3: CASSLGAGAVQTQHF. CDR3 DNA sequence: TGCGCCAGCAGCTTAGGGGCAGGGGCGGTACAGACCCAGCATTTT. The V and J genes are TRBV5-1 and TRBJ1-5; D is possibly TRBD1 (6 bases). V shed 2 bases and J shed 11 bases, with 20 bases lying between them. This CDR3 comprises 15 residues. Germline V CDR1 and CDR2: SGHRS, YFSETQ.

This rearrangement joins TRBV12-2 to TRBJ2-2; TRBD1 reflects the table's D call only, with no check against the DNA. TRBV12-2 is tagged as a pseudogene. The CDR3 contains 16 residues. As DNA, the CDR3 is TGTGCAAGTCGCGTCCGGGACAGAGACCTAATCGGGGAGCTGTTTTTT. Translation gives CASRVRDRDLIGELFF.